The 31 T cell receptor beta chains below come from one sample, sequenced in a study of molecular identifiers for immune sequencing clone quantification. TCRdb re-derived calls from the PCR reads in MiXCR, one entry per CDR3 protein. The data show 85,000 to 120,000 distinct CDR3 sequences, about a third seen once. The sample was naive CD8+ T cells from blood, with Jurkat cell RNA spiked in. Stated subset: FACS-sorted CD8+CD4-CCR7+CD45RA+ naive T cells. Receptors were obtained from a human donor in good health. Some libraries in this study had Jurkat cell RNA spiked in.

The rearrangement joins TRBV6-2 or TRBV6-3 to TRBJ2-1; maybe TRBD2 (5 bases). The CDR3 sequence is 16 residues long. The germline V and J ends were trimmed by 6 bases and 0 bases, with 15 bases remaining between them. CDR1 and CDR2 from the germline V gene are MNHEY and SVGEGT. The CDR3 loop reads CASSYPRDYSYNEQFF. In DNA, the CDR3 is TGTGCCAGCAGCTACCCCCGGGATTACTCCTACAATGAGCAGTTCTTC.

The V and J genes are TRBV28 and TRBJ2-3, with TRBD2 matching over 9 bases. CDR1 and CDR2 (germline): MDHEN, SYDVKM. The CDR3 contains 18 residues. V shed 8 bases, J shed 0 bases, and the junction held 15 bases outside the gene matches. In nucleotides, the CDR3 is TGTGCCAGCTGGAGGGGGGGCGGCGGGAGGGCCAGCACAGATACGCAGTATTTT. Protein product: CASWRGGGGRASTDTQYF.

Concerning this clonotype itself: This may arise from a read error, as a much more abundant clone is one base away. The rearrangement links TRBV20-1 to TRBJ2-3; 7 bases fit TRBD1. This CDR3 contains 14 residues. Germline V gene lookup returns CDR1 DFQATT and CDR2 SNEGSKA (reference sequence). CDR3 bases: TGCGGTGCTCAAAGACAGGGCGGGACAGATACGCAGTATTTT. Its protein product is CGAQRQGGTDTQYF.

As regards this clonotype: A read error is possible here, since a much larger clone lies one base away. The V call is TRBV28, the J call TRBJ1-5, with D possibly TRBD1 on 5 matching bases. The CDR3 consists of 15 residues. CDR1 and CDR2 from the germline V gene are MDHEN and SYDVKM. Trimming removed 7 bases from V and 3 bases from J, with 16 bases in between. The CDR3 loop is CASIMRGGPNQPQHF. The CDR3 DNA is TGTGCCAGCATTATGAGGGGAGGGCCCAATCAGCCCCAGCATTTT.

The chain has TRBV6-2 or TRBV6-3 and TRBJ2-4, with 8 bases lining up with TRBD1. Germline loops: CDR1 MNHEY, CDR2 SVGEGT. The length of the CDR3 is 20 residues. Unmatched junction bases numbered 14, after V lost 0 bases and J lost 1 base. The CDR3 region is CASSYSENFTRDRAKNIQYF. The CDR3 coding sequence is TGTGCCAGCAGTTACTCGGAAAACTTTACCCGGGACAGGGCCAAAAACATTCAGTACTTC.

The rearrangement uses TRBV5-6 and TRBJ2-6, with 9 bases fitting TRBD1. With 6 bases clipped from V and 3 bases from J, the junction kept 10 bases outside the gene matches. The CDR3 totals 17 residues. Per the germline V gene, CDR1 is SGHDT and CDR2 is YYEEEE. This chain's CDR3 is CASTLNGQGFGANVLTF. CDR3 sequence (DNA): TGTGCCAGCACCCTGAATGGACAGGGGTTTGGGGCCAACGTCCTGACTTTC.

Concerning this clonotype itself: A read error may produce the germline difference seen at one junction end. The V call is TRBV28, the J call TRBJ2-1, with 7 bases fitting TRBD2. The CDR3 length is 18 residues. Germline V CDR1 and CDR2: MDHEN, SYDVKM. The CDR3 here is CASTVYTFGASGDNEQSF. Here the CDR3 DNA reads TGTGCCAGCACAGTTTATACCTTCGGGGCTAGCGGCGACAATGAGCAGTCCTTC.

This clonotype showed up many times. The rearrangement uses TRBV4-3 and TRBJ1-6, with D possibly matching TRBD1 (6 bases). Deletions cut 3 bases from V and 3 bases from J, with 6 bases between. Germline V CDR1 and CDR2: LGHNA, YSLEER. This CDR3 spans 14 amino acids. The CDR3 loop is CASSQDSYNSPLHF. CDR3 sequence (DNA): TGCGCCAGCAGCCAGGACAGCTATAATTCACCCCTCCACTTT.

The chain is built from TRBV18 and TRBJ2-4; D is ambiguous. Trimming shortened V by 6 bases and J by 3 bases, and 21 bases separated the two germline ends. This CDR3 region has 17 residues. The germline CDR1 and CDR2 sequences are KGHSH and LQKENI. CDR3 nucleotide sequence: TGTGCCAGCTCCCCAACGCCCATAGGTGACCGCAAAAACATTCAGTACTTC. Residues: CASSPTPIGDRKNIQYF.

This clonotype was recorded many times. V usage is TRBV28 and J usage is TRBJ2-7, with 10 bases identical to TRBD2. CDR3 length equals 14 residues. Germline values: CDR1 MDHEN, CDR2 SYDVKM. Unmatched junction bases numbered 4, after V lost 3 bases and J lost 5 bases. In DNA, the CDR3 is TGTGCCAGCAGTTTTATACTAGCGGGACACGAGCAGTACTTC. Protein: CASSFILAGHEQYF.

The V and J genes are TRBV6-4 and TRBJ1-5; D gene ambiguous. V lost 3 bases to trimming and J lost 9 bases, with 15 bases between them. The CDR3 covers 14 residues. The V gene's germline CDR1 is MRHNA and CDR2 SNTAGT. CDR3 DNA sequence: TGTGCCAGCAGTGAAACGCCCGAAGATCTGCCCCAGCATTTT. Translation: CASSETPEDLPQHF.

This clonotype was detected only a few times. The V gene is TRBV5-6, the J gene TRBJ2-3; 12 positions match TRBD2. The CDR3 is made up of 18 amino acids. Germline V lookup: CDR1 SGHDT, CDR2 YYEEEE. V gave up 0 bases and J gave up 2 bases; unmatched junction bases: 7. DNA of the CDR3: TGTGCCAGCAGCTTGGTAATACTAGCGGGAGGCCACACAGATACGCAGTATTTT. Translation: CASSLVILAGGHTDTQYF.

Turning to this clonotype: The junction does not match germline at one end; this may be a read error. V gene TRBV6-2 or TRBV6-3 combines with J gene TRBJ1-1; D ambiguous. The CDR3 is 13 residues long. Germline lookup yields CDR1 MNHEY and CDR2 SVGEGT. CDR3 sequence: CASSYLVNTEALF. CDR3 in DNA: TGTGCCAGCAGTTATCTAGTGAACACTGAAGCTCTCTTT.

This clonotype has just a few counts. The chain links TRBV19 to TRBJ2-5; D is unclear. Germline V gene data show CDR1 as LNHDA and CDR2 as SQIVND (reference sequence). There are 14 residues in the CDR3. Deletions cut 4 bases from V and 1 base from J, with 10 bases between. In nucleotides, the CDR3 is TGTGCCAGTAGTAACCATCCCAGCCAAGAGACCCAGTACTTC. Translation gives CASSNHPSQETQYF.

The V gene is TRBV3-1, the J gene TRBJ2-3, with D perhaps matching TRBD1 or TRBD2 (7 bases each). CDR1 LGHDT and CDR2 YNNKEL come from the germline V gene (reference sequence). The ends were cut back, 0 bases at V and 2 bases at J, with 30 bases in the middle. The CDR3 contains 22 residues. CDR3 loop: CASSQDHPRDSQPGLNTDTQYF. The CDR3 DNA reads TGTGCCAGCAGCCAAGACCACCCCCGGGACAGTCAACCGGGACTAAACACAGATACGCAGTATTTT.

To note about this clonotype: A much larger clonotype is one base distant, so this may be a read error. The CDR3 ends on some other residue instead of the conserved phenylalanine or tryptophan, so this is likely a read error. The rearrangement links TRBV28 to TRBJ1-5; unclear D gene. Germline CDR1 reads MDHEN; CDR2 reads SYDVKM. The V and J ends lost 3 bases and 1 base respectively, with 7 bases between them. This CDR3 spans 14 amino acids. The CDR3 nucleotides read TGTGCCAGCAGTTTCTGGGCGAGCAATCAGCCCCAGCATTAT. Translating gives CASSFWASNQPQHY.

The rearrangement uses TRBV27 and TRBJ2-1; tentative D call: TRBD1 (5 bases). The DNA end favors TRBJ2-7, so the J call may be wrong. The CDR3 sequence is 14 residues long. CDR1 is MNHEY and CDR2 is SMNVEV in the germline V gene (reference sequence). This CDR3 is CASSLTTAYNEQYF. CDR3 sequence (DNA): TGTGCCAGCAGTTTAACGACAGCCTACAATGAGCAGTACTTC.

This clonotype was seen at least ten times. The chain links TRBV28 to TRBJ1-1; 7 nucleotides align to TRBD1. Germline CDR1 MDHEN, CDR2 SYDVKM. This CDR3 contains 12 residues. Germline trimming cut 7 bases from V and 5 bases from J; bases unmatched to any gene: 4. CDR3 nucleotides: TGTGCCAGCATTGGCAGGGGGACTGAAGCTTTCTTT. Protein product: CASIGRGTEAFF.

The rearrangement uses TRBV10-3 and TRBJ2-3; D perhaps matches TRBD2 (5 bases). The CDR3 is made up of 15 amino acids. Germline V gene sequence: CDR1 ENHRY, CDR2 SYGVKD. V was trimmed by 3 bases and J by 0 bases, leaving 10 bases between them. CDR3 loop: CAISEGGRSTDTQYF. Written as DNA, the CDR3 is TGTGCCATCAGTGAAGGAGGACGGAGCACAGATACGCAGTATTTT.

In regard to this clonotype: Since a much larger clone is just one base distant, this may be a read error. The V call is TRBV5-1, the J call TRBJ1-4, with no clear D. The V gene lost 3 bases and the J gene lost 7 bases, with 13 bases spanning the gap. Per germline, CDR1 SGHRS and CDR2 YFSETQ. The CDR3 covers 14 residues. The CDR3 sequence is CASSSVPETEKLFF. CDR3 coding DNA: TGCGCCAGCAGCTCCGTTCCAGAGACTGAAAAACTGTTTTTT.

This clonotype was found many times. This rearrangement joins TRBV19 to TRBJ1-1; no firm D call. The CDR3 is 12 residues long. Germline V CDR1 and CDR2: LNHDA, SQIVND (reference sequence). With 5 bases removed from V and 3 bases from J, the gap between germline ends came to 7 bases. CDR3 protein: CASSLHYTEAFF. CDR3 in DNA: TGTGCCAGTAGTCTTCACTACACTGAAGCTTTCTTT. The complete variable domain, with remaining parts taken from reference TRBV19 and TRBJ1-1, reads DGGITQSPKYLFRKEGQNVTLSCEQNLNHDAMYWYRQDPGQGLRLIYYSQIVNDFQKGDIAEGYSVSREKKESFPLTVTSAQKNPTAFYLCASSLHYTEAFFGQGTRLTVV.

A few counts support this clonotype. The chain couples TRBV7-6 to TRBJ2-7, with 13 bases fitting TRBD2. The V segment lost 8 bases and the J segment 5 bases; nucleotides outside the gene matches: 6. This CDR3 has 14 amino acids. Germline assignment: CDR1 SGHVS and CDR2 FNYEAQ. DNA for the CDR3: TGTGCCAGCTCCAGGACTAGCGGGAGCAACGAGCAGTACTTC. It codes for CASSRTSGSNEQYF.

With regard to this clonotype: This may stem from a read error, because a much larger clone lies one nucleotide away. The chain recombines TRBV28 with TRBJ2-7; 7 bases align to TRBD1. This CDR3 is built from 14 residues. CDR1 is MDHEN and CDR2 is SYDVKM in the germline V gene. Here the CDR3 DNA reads TGTGCCAGCAGTTACCGGGACAGTTCCTACGAGAAGTACTTC. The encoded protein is CASSYRDSSYEKYF.

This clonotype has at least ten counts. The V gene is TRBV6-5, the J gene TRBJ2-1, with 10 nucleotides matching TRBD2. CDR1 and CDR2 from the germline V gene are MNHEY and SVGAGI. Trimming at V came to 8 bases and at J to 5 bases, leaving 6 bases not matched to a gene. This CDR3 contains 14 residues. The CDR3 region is CASRRTSGNNEQFF. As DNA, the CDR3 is TGTGCCAGCCGAAGGACTAGCGGAAACAATGAGCAGTTCTTC.

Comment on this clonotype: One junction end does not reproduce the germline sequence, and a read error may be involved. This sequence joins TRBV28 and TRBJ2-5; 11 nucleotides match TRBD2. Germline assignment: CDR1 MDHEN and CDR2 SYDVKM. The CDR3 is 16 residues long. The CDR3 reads CASCLGLAGTQETQYF. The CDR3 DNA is TGTGCCAGCTGTTTAGGACTAGCGGGTACCCAAGAGACCCAGTACTTC.

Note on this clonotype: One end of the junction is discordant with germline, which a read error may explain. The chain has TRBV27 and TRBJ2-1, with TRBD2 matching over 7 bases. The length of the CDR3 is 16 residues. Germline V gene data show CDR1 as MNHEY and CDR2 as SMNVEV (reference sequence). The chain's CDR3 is CTSSLTSEATYNEQFF. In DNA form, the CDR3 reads TGTACCAGCAGTTTAACTAGCGAAGCCACCTACAATGAACAGTTCTTC.

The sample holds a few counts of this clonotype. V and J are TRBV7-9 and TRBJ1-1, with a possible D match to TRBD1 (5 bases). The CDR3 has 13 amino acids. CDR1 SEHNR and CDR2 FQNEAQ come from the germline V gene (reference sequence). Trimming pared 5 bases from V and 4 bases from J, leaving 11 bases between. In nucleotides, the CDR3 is TGTGCCAGCAGCCTAGACAGATCCACTGAAGCTTTCTTT. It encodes CASSLDRSTEAFF.

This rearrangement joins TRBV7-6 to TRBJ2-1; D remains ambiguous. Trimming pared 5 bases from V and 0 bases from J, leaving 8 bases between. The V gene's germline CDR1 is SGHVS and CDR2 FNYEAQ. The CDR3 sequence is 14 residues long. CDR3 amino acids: CASSPFSSYNEQFF. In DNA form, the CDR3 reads TGTGCCAGCAGCCCATTCTCCTCCTACAATGAGCAGTTCTTC.

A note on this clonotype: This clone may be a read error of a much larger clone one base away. In DNA, the CDR3 is TGTGCCAGCAGAGCCCCGGGCCTGTCCCCCGGGTGGGTTTTT. It is translated as CASRAPGLSPGWVF. This chain connects TRBV28 to TRBJ1-4; no reliable D call. Germline V gives CDR1 MDHEN, CDR2 SYDVKM. The CDR3 length is 14 residues.

The CDR3 DNA reads TGTGCCAGCAGCTTGGGGAGCAAGACTGAGCAGTTCTTC. This gives the protein CASSLGSKTEQFF. The V call is TRBV11-2, the J call TRBJ2-1; possible D gene TRBD2, 5 bases. Germline CDR1 and CDR2: SGHAT and FQNNGV. V was trimmed by 3 bases and J by 9 bases, leaving 12 bases between them. This CDR3 contains 13 residues. Variable domain in full (rest from reference TRBV11-2 and TRBJ2-1): EAGVAQSPRYKIIEKRQSVAFWCNPISGHATLYWYQQILGQGPKLLIQFQNNGVVDDSQLPKDRFSAERLKGVDSTLKIQPAKLEDSAVYLCASSLGSKTEQFFGPGTRLTVL.

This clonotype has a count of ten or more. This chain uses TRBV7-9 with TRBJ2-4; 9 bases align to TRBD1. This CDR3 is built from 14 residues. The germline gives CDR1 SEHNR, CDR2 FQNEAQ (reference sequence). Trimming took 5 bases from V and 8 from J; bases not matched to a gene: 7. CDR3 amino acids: CASSPGQGRHIQYF. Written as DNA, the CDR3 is TGTGCCAGCAGCCCGGGACAGGGAAGGCACATTCAGTACTTC.